This record covers a single T cell receptor beta chain. These data belong to a study of cytomegalovirus exposure and HLA in healthy donors. With 3 bases clipped from V and 2 bases from J, the junction kept 4 bases outside the gene matches. The CDR3 contains 15 residues. Germline CDR1 reads KGHSH; CDR2 reads LQKENI. Only in-frame clones appear in the TCRdb table, and some are missing; sequencing was by immunoSEQ multiplex PCR. The data show tens of thousands of clones, with roughly 90% seen just once and approximately 4.2% held by the top ten. The sample comprised PBMCs. The chain carries TRBV18 and TRBJ1-2; 9 bases agree with TRBD1. The receptor was derived from a woman aged 18 to 35 in good health and CMV-seropositive. The CDR3 DNA sequence: TGTGCCAGCTCACCGATCGGACAGGGGAACTATGGCTACACCTTC. It codes for CASSPIGQGNYGYTF.